These 20 T cell receptor beta chains were sequenced from one sample in a study of cytomegalovirus exposure and HLA in healthy donors listed by TCRdb under 2017. Library preparation was by the immunoSEQ multiplex PCR assay. The multiplex PCR relied on a mix of 60 forward primers for TCR Vbeta segments and 13 reverse primers for TCR Jbeta segments. Imported from immuneACCESS, the table was reduced by TCRdb to in-frame sequences with V and J called. These copies leave out some clones; in studies compared against another copy, an unresolved V gene accounts for under half, and the cause of the remainder is not known. This sample lists more than 100,000 clones; 75% to 85% were detected once. The ten largest make up around a tenth of the sample. Input material: PBMCs. The receptor source for this set is a woman aged 18-29 years in good health and CMV-seropositive.

This chain links TRBV7-3 with TRBJ2-2; a possible D gene is TRBD1 (5 bases). The CDR3 contains 14 residues. CDR1 and CDR2 from the germline V gene are SGHTA and FQGTGA. V lost 2 bases and J 5 bases, leaving 9 bases between the germline ends. CDR3 protein: CASSLRQGTGELFF. The DNA for the CDR3 is TGTGCCAGCAGCTTACGGCAGGGTACCGGGGAGCTGTTTTTT.

This clone was recorded only once. The rearrangement uses TRBV5-1 and TRBJ1-1, with 7 positions matching TRBD1. J gave up 7 bases and V 0 bases, and 9 bases lay outside the gene matches. The CDR3 totals 15 residues. Germline CDR1 SGHRS, CDR2 YFSETQ. The CDR3, as DNA: TGCGCCAGCAGCTTGGATCGGAGGGGGCTCGGTGAAGCTTTCTTT. Its protein product is CASSLDRRGLGEAFF.

The sample holds a few counts of this clone. The chain links TRBV29-1 to TRBJ2-2; D might be TRBD2 (7 bases). The ends were cut back, 7 bases at V and 0 bases at J, with 12 bases in the middle. Germline V lookup: CDR1 SQVTM, CDR2 ANQGSEA. The CDR3 sequence is 14 residues long. The CDR3 region is CSAAGASNTGELFF. As DNA, the CDR3 is TGCAGCGCCGCGGGGGCCTCGAACACCGGGGAGCTGTTTTTT.

The rearrangement joins TRBV7-9 to TRBJ1-3, with D hard to call. Trimming removed 3 bases from V and 4 bases from J, with 10 bases in between. The CDR3 runs to 14 residues. The germline gives CDR1 SEHNR, CDR2 FQNEAQ (reference sequence). The CDR3 sequence: CASSLTLGGNTIYF. The CDR3 nucleotides are TGTGCCAGCAGCTTGACCCTAGGAGGAAACACCATATATTTT.

The CDR3: CASSFTGDSNQPQHF. The CDR3 DNA sequence: TGTGCCAGCAGTTTCACAGGAGATAGCAATCAGCCCCAGCATTTT. J is TRBJ1-5 and V is TRBV28, with D possibly matching TRBD1 (5 bases). The germline V gene encodes CDR1 MDHEN and CDR2 SYDVKM. The CDR3 is 15 amino acids. The V end lost 3 bases, the J end lost 0 bases, and 9 bases lay between the germline ends.

V is TRBV7-3 and J is TRBJ2-2; 7 nucleotides match TRBD1. J gave up 6 bases and V 6 bases, and 7 bases lay outside the gene matches. This CDR3 spans 14 amino acids. Germline CDR1 reads SGHTA; CDR2 reads FQGTGA. CDR3 residues: CASSHRGGAGELFF. CDR3 nucleotide sequence: TGTGCCAGCAGTCACAGGGGCGGTGCCGGGGAGCTGTTTTTT.

Only one count was recorded for this clone. The chain uses TRBV5-1 and TRBJ2-5, with a weak D call TRBD1 (5 bases). Trimming shortened V by 0 bases and J by 0 bases, and 6 bases separated the two germline ends. CDR3 length: 14 residues. Germline lookup yields CDR1 SGHRS and CDR2 YFSETQ. The CDR3 DNA reads TGCGCCAGCAGCTTGGGACAGAACCAAGAGACCCAGTACTTC. This encodes CASSLGQNQETQYF.

The chain combines TRBV19 with TRBJ2-3; 10 bases are a match to TRBD2. With 3 bases clipped from V and 6 bases from J, the junction kept 6 bases outside the gene matches. The CDR3 runs 15 residues. Germline V gene sequence: CDR1 LNHDA, CDR2 SQIVND (reference sequence). DNA of the CDR3: TGTGCCAGTAGTATCCCGACTAGCGGGTCCGATACGCAGTATTTT. This translates into CASSIPTSGSDTQYF. The full variable domain, its missing parts supplied by reference TRBV19 and TRBJ2-3, is DGGITQSPKYLFRKEGQNVTLSCEQNLNHDAMYWYRQDPGQGLRLIYYSQIVNDFQKGDIAEGYSVSREKKESFPLTVTSAQKNPTAFYLCASSIPTSGSDTQYFGPGTRLTVL.

The chain joins TRBV7-3 to TRBJ2-2; no clear D. V lost 2 bases and J 2 bases, leaving 9 bases between the germline ends. The CDR3 covers 15 residues. CDR1 and CDR2 from the germline V gene are SGHTA and FQGTGA. CDR3 loop: CASSLLPGNTGELFF. The CDR3 DNA is TGTGCCAGCAGCTTACTGCCAGGAAACACCGGGGAGCTGTTTTTT.

The gene calls are TRBV11-3 and TRBJ2-7; TRBD1 matches 10 bases. The CDR3 sequence is 14 residues long. Germline loops: CDR1 SGHNT, CDR2 YENEEA. The V and J ends lost 1 base and 5 bases, in that order; junction bases with no gene match: 2. The CDR3 nucleotides are TGTGCCAGCAGCTTAGGGGACAGGGGCCACGAGCAGTACTTC. Translation gives CASSLGDRGHEQYF.

This sequence joins TRBV6-5 and TRBJ1-1; possible D gene TRBD1, 6 bases. The germline V gene encodes CDR1 MNHEY and CDR2 SVGAGI. The CDR3 contains 15 residues. The ends were cut back, 1 base at V and 5 bases at J, with 14 bases in the middle. CDR3 amino acids: CASSYFQGPRTEAFF. CDR3 DNA sequence: TGTGCCAGCAGTTACTTTCAGGGGCCGCGGACTGAAGCTTTCTTT.

This clone was counted a single time. This rearrangement joins TRBV15 to TRBJ1-2, with TRBD1 identical over 8 bases. Germline CDR1 is LNHNV and CDR2 is YYDKDF (reference sequence). The CDR3 extends over 11 amino acids. The CDR3 here is CATGQGYGYTF. In DNA form, the CDR3 reads TGTGCAACCGGACAGGGCTATGGCTACACCTTC.

The rearrangement uses TRBV27 and TRBJ2-7; 10 bases align to TRBD1. The V and J ends lost 0 bases and 2 bases, in that order; junction bases with no gene match: 7. This CDR3 has 17 residues. Germline V gene data show CDR1 as MNHEY and CDR2 as SMNVEV (reference sequence). CDR3 loop: CASSLSRTGGGAYEQYF. CDR3 DNA: TGTGCCAGCAGTTTATCGCGGACAGGGGGTGGGGCCTACGAGCAGTACTTC.

The chain links TRBV9 to TRBJ2-1; tentative D call: TRBD2 (5 bases). Deletions cut 2 bases from V and 0 bases from J, with 9 bases between. Germline CDR1 reads SGDLS; CDR2 reads YYNGEE. The CDR3 extends over 15 amino acids. The chain's CDR3 is CASSVSGSSYNEQFF. The CDR3 DNA sequence: TGTGCCAGCAGCGTCAGCGGAAGCTCCTACAATGAGCAGTTCTTC.

A few counts support this clone. CDR3 in amino acids: CASSGSSGSYNEQFF. The CDR3, as DNA: TGTGCCAGCAGTGGGTCTAGCGGGAGCTACAATGAGCAGTTCTTC. This chain uses TRBV6-4 with TRBJ2-1; 10 positions agree with TRBD2. Germline loops: CDR1 MRHNA, CDR2 SNTAGT. The CDR3 is 15 residues long. Trimming at V came to 4 bases and at J to 3 bases, leaving 3 bases not matched to a gene.

This chain connects TRBV4-1 to TRBJ2-7, with TRBD2 matching 14 bases. V shed 4 bases, J shed 2 bases, and the junction held 1 base outside the gene matches. The CDR3 is 15 residues long. Germline CDR1 and CDR2: MGHRA and YSYEKL. The CDR3, as DNA: TGCGCCAGCAGCCGGACTAGCGGGAGGACCTACGAGCAGTACTTC. Translation gives CASSRTSGRTYEQYF.

V gene TRBV18 combines with J gene TRBJ2-7, with D possibly being TRBD1 (6 bases). Germline values: CDR1 KGHSH, CDR2 LQKENI. The V and J ends lost 6 bases and 5 bases respectively, with 17 bases between them. This CDR3 has 14 amino acids. CDR3 amino acids: CASSLLDRKNEQYF. CDR3 coding DNA: TGTGCCAGCTCCCTTCTGGACAGAAAAAACGAGCAGTACTTC.

The rearrangement joins TRBV19 to TRBJ1-6; D perhaps matches TRBD1 (5 bases). Germline CDR1 and CDR2: LNHDA and SQIVND (reference sequence). The CDR3 loop spans 16 amino acids. Trimming took off 6 bases at V and 10 bases at J, with 22 bases between the two ends. The CDR3 here is CASRSREAPISSPLHF. CDR3 nucleotide sequence: TGTGCCAGTAGATCCAGGGAAGCCCCCATTAGCTCACCCCTCCACTTT.

V usage is TRBV7-9 and J usage is TRBJ1-1; no clear D. This CDR3 has 14 residues. With 5 bases removed from V and 0 bases from J, the gap between germline ends came to 10 bases. Germline CDR1 is SEHNR and CDR2 is FQNEAQ (reference sequence). In DNA, the CDR3 is TGTGCCAGCAGCCACGACATACTGAACACTGAAGCTTTCTTT. It yields the protein CASSHDILNTEAFF.

This sequence joins TRBV19 and TRBJ2-5, with D possibly being TRBD2 (5 bases). V lost 1 base, J lost 5 bases, and 14 bases lay in between. The CDR3 is 15 residues long. Germline loops: CDR1 LNHDA, CDR2 SQIVND (reference sequence). This CDR3 is CASSIGASTGETQYF. DNA for the CDR3: TGTGCCAGTAGTATAGGGGCTAGCACTGGGGAGACCCAGTACTTC. Full variable domain (missing parts from reference TRBV19 and TRBJ2-5): DGGITQSPKYLFRKEGQNVTLSCEQNLNHDAMYWYRQDPGQGLRLIYYSQIVNDFQKGDIAEGYSVSREKKESFPLTVTSAQKNPTAFYLCASSIGASTGETQYFGPGTRLLVL.